The present TCR beta chain was sequenced within a study of blood T cell repertoires in COVID-19. Study-level background: Samples of COVID-19 (acute and convalescent) were obtained from the United States, Italy and Spain. The cDNA or gDNA used as material had been derived from T cells, B-cell-depleted T cells, or PBMCs.

V lost 3 bases and J lost 0; bases outside the gene matches: 2. The CDR3 loop spans 15 amino acids. The germline V gene has CDR1 SGDLS and CDR2 YYNGEE. Original data processing: By means of reference gene primer amplification, nucleated cell counts were estimated. Assay: immunoSEQ multiplex PCR; the TCRdb copy retains only in-frame clones and omits some. The V and J calls and clone size come from that table; D and trimming were worked out from the DNA. The profile covers roughly 250,000 clones, with 88% appearing a single time and about 1.2% taken by the ten largest. Allocation to cohorts depended on clinical history reported by the participants.

This chain connects TRBV9 to TRBJ2-7; 11 nucleotides agree with TRBD2. Input material: PBMCs or T cells enriched from blood (not recorded which). The receptor was isolated from a woman aged 40 to 50 with acute COVID-19. The CDR3 DNA sequence: TGTGCCAGCAGCGGGACTAGCGGGCCCTCCTACGAGCAGTACTTC. Translation gives CASSGTSGPSYEQYF. Together with reference TRBV9 and TRBJ2-7, the CDR3 gives the full variable domain: DSGVTQTPKHLITATGQRVTLRCSPRSGDLSVYWYQQSLDQGLQFLIQYYNGEERAKGNILERFSAQQFPDLHSELNLSSLELGDSALYFCASSGTSGPSYEQYFGPGTRLTVT.